This entry lists 16 T cell receptor beta chains sequenced from one sample in a study of blood T cell repertoires in COVID-19. This table comes from immunoSEQ multiplex PCR, and its TCRdb copy is limited to in-frame clones, with some not included. The table has 400,000 to 450,000 clones, roughly 88% seen once; the top ten hold 10% to 15%. The sequencing sample was made of peripheral blood. Receptor source: a woman between 50 and 59 years old with COVID-19, enrolled during active disease.

The chain has TRBV6-1 and TRBJ2-3, with D perhaps matching TRBD1 (6 bases). There are 13 residues in the CDR3. Between the trimmed V and J ends, which lost 0 bases and 8 bases, there was a span of 9 bases. Germline-derived CDR1 and CDR2 are MNHNS and SASEGT. The CDR3 here is CASSEAQGRTQYF. DNA for the CDR3: TGTGCCAGCAGTGAAGCGCAGGGGCGTACGCAGTATTTT.

Turning to this clone: Other DNA sequences in this specimen translate into the identical CDR3. The chain is built from TRBV19 and TRBJ2-1, with a tentative D call TRBD1 (6 bases). The germline V and J ends were trimmed by 6 bases and 0 bases, with 9 bases remaining between them. CDR3 length: 14 residues. The germline CDR1 and CDR2 sequences are LNHDA and SQIVND (reference sequence). DNA for the CDR3: TGTGCCAGTAGGAGGGGGAGCTCCTACAATGAGCAGTTCTTC. Amino acids: CASRRGSSYNEQFF.

J is TRBJ1-1 and V is TRBV25-1; 10 positions match TRBD1. The CDR3 has 15 residues. The germline V gene encodes CDR1 MGHDK and CDR2 SYGVNS. Trimming cost V 7 bases and J 5 bases; bases outside gene matches: 10. In nucleotides, the CDR3 is TGTGCCAGCACTCCCCAGGGACAGGGGTATACTGAAGCTTTCTTT. Amino acids: CASTPQGQGYTEAFF.

This chain links TRBV5-1 with TRBJ2-1, with TRBD1 matching over 7 bases. Losses at the gene ends were 3 bases for V and 2 bases for J; bases not matched to a gene: 5. Germline CDR1 reads SGHRS; CDR2 reads YFSETQ. This CDR3 spans 15 amino acids. The CDR3 here is CASSSTGAPYNEQFF. The CDR3 nucleotides are TGCGCCAGCAGCTCTACAGGGGCCCCCTACAATGAGCAGTTCTTC.

The V and J genes are TRBV2 and TRBJ1-4, with TRBD1 matching over 7 bases. The junction had 9 bases not matched to a gene; V was cut back by 11 bases and J by 6 bases. Per germline, CDR1 SNHLY and CDR2 FYNNEI. This CDR3 contains 13 residues. The CDR3 DNA reads TGTGCCGGAAGGACAGGTCGAGATGAAAAACTGTTTTTT. Translation: CAGRTGRDEKLFF.

The chain is built from TRBV5-1 and TRBJ2-2; TRBD2 matches 7 bases. The CDR3 is 16 amino acids. Per germline, CDR1 SGHRS and CDR2 YFSETQ. The ends lost 4 bases at V and 0 bases at J; junction bases unmatched: 6. In nucleotides, the CDR3 is TGCGCCAGCAGCCCCGGGGACTACCCGAACACCGGGGAGCTGTTTTTT. Translating it yields CASSPGDYPNTGELFF.

This clone came up once. This chain connects TRBV3-1 (or the pseudogene TRBV3-2) to TRBJ2-2; the match to TRBD2 covers 9 bases. V dropped 3 bases and J dropped 0; count of bases not matched to a gene: 2. The length of the CDR3 is 16 residues. The germline V gene encodes CDR1 LGHDT and CDR2 YNNKEL (reference sequence). DNA of the CDR3: TGTGCCAGCAGCCAGACTAGCGGTACGAACACCGGGGAGCTGTTTTTT. It translates to CASSQTSGTNTGELFF.

This chain connects TRBV5-4 to TRBJ2-5, with 13 bases aligning to TRBD2. Per germline, CDR1 SGHNT and CDR2 YYREEE (reference sequence). The CDR3 is 14 residues long. V trimming: 10 bases; J trimming: 5 bases; junction bases outside the gene matches: 8. This chain's CDR3 is CASALAGGYETQYF. The CDR3 DNA sequence: TGTGCCTCGGCACTAGCGGGGGGGTATGAGACCCAGTACTTC.

The rearrangement links TRBV7-2 to TRBJ2-1; 7 bases match TRBD2. The CDR3 contains 16 residues. With V trimmed by 5 bases and J by 8 bases, 15 bases remained unmatched. Per the germline V gene, CDR1 is SGHTA and CDR2 is FQGNSA. The DNA of the CDR3 is TGTGCCAGCAGCATTCTCCCAGGACCCGCGGGAGATGAGCAGTTCTTC. Translation gives CASSILPGPAGDEQFF.

This clone came up once. J is TRBJ2-7 and V is TRBV10-3; a possible D gene is TRBD2 (7 bases). CDR3 size: 14 residues. Germline CDR1 ENHRY, CDR2 SYGVKD. Trimming pared 7 bases from V and 4 bases from J, leaving 17 bases between. Here the CDR3 reads CAIKFSGGPYEQYF. The CDR3 DNA reads as TGTGCCATCAAATTTTCGGGGGGCCCTTACGAGCAGTACTTC.

This sequence joins TRBV24-1 and TRBJ2-7; 7 nucleotides line up with TRBD1. This CDR3 has 14 residues. Per the germline V gene, CDR1 is KGHDR and CDR2 is SFDVKD. Trimming cost V 3 bases and J 3 bases; bases outside gene matches: 4. The CDR3 nucleotides read TGTGCCACCAGTGATCCCCGGGACAGCTACGAGCAGTACTTC. Residues: CATSDPRDSYEQYF.

The gene calls are TRBV7-9 and TRBJ2-2; 9 nucleotides line up with TRBD1. Trimming took 5 bases from V and 0 from J; bases not matched to a gene: 4. The CDR3 has 16 amino acids. CDR1 and CDR2 (germline): SEHNR, FQNEAQ (reference sequence). CDR3 residues: CASSPWDRANTGELFF. The DNA for the CDR3 is TGTGCCAGCAGCCCCTGGGACAGGGCGAACACCGGGGAGCTGTTTTTT. Supplemented by reference TRBV7-9 and TRBJ2-2, the full variable domain reads DTGVSQNPRHKITKRGQNVTFRCDPISEHNRLYWYRQTLGQGPEFLTYFQNEAQLEKSRLLSDRFSAERPKGSFSTLEIQRTEQGDSAMYLCASSPWDRANTGELFFGEGSRLTVL.

V is TRBV4-2 and J is TRBJ1-2; D is perhaps TRBD1 (6 bases). CDR3 size: 16 residues. The germline gives CDR1 LGHNA, CDR2 YNFKEQ. Trimming cost V 4 bases and J 4 bases, with 19 bases left between them. The CDR3 loop reads CASSLFGGAPSYGYTF. The CDR3 DNA sequence: TGTGCCAGCAGCCTCTTCGGGGGGGCCCCAAGCTATGGCTACACCTTC.

The chain recombines TRBV27 with TRBJ1-5; D uncertain. Germline V gene sequence: CDR1 MNHEY, CDR2 SMNVEV (reference sequence). Trimming shortened V by 3 bases and J by 5 bases, and 14 bases separated the two germline ends. The CDR3 extends over 15 amino acids. The chain's CDR3 is CASSFGRGIDQPQHF. DNA of the CDR3: TGTGCCAGCAGTTTCGGACGAGGGATCGATCAGCCCCAGCATTTT.

V gene TRBV11-2 combines with J gene TRBJ2-1; perhaps TRBD1 as D (6 bases). Trimming stripped 5 bases from V and 3 bases from J, with 14 bases between. The CDR3 has 15 amino acids. Germline values: CDR1 SGHAT, CDR2 FQNNGV. In DNA, the CDR3 is TGTGCCAGCAGCACTACTCAGGGGATCTACAATGAGCAGTTCTTC. Translated, it gives CASSTTQGIYNEQFF.

V usage is TRBV2 and J usage is TRBJ1-3; D gene uncertain. Looked up from germline, CDR1 is SNHLY and CDR2 is FYNNEI. V lost 7 bases to trimming and J lost 0 bases, with 16 bases between them. The CDR3 runs to 16 residues. CDR3 region: CASTKGAVSSGNTIYF. The CDR3 DNA sequence: TGTGCCAGCACCAAGGGAGCGGTGAGCTCTGGAAACACCATATATTTT.